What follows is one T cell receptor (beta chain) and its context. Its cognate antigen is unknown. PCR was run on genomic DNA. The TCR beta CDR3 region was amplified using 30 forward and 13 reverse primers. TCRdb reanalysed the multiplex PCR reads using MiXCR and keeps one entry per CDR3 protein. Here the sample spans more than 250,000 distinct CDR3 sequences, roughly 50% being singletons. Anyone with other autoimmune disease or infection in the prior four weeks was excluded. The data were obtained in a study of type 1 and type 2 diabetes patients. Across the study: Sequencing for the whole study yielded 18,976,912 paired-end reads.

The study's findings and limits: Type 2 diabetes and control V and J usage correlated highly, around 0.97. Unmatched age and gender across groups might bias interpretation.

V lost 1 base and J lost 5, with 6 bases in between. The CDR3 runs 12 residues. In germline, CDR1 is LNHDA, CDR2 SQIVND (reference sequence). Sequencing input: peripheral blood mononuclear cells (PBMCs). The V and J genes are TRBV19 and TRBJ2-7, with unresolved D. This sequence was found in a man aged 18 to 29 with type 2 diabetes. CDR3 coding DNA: TGTGCCAGTAGTATAGGCCGAAACGAGCAGTACTTC. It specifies CASSIGRNEQYF.